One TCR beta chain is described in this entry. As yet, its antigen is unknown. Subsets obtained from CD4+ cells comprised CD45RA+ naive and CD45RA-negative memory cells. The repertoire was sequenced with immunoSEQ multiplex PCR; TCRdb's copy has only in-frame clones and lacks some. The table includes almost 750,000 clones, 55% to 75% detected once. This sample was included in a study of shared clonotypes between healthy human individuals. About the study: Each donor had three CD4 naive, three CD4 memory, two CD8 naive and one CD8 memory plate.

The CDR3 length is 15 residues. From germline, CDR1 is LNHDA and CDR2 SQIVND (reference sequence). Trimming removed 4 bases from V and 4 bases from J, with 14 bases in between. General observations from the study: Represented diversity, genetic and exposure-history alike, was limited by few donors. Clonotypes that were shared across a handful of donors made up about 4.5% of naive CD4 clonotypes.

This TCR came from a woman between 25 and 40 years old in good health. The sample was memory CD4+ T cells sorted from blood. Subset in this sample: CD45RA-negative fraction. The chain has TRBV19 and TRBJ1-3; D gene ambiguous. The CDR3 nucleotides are TGTGCCAGTAGTAGCGGGCCTCCGAGGGGAAACACCATATATTTT. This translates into CASSSGPPRGNTIYF.